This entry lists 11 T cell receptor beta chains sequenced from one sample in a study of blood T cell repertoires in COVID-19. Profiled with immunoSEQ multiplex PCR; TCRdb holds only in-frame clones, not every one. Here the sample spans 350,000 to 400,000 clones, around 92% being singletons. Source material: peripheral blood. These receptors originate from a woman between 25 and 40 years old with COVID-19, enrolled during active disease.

CDR3 protein: CASSLEGGASTDTQYF. The CDR3 coding sequence is TGTGCCAGCAGCTTAGAGGGTGGGGCTAGCACAGATACGCAGTATTTT. The chain is built from TRBV7-8 and TRBJ2-3; D perhaps matches TRBD1 (5 bases). CDR1 is SGHVS, CDR2 FQNEAQ, per germline. This CDR3 has 16 residues. Trimming pared 1 base from V and 0 bases from J, leaving 11 bases between.

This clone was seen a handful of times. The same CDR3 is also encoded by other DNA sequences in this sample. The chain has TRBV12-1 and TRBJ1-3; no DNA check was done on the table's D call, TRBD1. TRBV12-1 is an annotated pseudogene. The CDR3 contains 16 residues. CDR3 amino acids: CAGREGVGNSGNTIYF. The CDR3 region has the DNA TGTGCCGGAAGAGAGGGGGTGGGGAACTCTGGAAACACCATATATTTT.

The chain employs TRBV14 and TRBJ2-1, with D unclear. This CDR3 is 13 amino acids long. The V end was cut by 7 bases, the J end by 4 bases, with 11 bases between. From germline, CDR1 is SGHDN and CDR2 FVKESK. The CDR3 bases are TGTGCCAGCAAAGATGGCAGTTACAATGAGCAGTTCTTC. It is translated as CASKDGSYNEQFF.

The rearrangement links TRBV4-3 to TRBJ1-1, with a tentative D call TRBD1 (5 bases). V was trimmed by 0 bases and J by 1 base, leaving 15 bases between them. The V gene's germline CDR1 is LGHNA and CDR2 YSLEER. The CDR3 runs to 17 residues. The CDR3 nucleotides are TGCGCCAGCAGCCAAGAACTTATCGGGGGTAGGAACACTGAAGCTTTCTTT. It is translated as CASSQELIGGRNTEAFF.

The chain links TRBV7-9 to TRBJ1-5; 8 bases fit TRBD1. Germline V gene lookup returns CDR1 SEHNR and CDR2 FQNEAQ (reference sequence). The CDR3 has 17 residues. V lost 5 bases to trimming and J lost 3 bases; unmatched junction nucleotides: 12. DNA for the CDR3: TGTGCCAGCAGCAACGGACAGGGCCTAATTTCCAATCAGCCCCAGCATTTT. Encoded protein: CASSNGQGLISNQPQHF. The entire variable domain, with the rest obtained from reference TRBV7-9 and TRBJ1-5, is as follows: DTGVSQNPRHKITKRGQNVTFRCDPISEHNRLYWYRQTLGQGPEFLTYFQNEAQLEKSRLLSDRFSAERPKGSFSTLEIQRTEQGDSAMYLCASSNGQGLISNQPQHFGDGTRLSIL.

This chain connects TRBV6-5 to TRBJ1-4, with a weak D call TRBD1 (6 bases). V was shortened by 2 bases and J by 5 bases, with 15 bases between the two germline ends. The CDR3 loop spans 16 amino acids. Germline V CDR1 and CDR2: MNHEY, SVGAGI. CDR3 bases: TGTGCCAGCAGTTACAGGGGGACGGTAACAAATGAAAAACTGTTTTTT. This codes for CASSYRGTVTNEKLFF.

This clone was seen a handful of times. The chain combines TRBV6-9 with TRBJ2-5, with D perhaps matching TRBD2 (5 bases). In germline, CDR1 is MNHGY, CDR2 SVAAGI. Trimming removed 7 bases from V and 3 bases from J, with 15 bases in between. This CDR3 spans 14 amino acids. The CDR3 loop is CASNTPGNKETQYF. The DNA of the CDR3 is TGTGCCAGCAATACACCGGGAAATAAAGAGACCCAGTACTTC.

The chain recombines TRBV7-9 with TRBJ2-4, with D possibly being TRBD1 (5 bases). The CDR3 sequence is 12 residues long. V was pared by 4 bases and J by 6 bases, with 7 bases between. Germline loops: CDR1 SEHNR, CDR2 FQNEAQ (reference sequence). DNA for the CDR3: TGTGCCAGCAGCTCGGACATAAACATTCAGTACTTC. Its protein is CASSSDINIQYF. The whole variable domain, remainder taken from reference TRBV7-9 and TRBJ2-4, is DTGVSQNPRHKITKRGQNVTFRCDPISEHNRLYWYRQTLGQGPEFLTYFQNEAQLEKSRLLSDRFSAERPKGSFSTLEIQRTEQGDSAMYLCASSSDINIQYFGAGTRLSVL.

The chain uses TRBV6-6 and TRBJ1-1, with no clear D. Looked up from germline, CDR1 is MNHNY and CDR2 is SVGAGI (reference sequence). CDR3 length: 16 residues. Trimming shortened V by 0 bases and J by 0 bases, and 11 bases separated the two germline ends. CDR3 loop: CASSYSRWSMNTEAFF. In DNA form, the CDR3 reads TGTGCCAGCAGTTACTCCCGGTGGAGTATGAACACTGAAGCTTTCTTT.

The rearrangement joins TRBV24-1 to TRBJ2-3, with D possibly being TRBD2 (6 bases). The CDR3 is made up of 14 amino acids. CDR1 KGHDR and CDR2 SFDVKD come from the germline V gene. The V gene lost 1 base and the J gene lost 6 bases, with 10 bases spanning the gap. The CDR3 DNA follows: TGTGCCACCAGTGATTTCGGCGGGGTGGATACGCAGTATTTT. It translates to CATSDFGGVDTQYF.

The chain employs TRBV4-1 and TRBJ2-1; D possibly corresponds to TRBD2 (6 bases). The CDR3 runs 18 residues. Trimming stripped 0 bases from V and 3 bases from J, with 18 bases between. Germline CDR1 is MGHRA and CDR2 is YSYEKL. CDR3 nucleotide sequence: TGCGCCAGCAGCCAAGATACTGTAGCTGGAGGGTTCTACAATGAGCAGTTCTTC. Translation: CASSQDTVAGGFYNEQFF.